A selection of T cell receptor beta chains follows, all from one sample in a study of metastatic and nonmetastatic thyroid tumors. TCRdb re-called clones from the PCR reads using MiXCR. Here the sample spans about 24,000 clones, around 26% being singletons. Sequenced: blood. These receptors were taken from a male donor with papillary thyroid cancer or a benign thyroid nodule (not recorded which). Some clones in this sample may be carry-over from other donors' samples. The CDR3 runs from the conserved cysteine through the conserved F or W.

V gene: TRBV18
J gene: TRBJ1-5
CDR3 protein: CASSHGGNQPQHF

V gene: TRBV28
J gene: TRBJ2-7
CDR3 protein: CASSLISWGSYEHYF

V gene: TRBV4-3
J gene: TRBJ1-4
CDR3 protein: CASSPGPSNEKLFF

V gene: TRBV5-1
J gene: TRBJ2-1
CDR3 protein: CASSLAGHPHEQFF

V gene: TRBV24-1
J gene: TRBJ1-2
CDR3 protein: CATNSGVGYTF

V gene: TRBV30
J gene: TRBJ1-4
CDR3 protein: CAWTGSNEKLFF

V gene: TRBV6-1
J gene: TRBJ1-5
CDR3 protein: CASSDLVAAVNQPQHF

V gene: TRBV24-1
J gene: TRBJ2-2
CDR3 protein: CATSDFLAGGELFF

V gene: TRBV7-9
J gene: TRBJ1-3
CDR3 protein: CASSLGVSGNTIYF

V gene: TRBV4-3
J gene: TRBJ2-5
CDR3 protein: CASSQGRLAGKTQYF

V gene: TRBV24-1
J gene: TRBJ2-2
CDR3 protein: CATSDHTGTRELFF

V gene: TRBV28
J gene: TRBJ2-7
CDR3 protein: CASSFGRDTLSSYEQYF

V gene: TRBV6-2/TRBV6-3
J gene: TRBJ1-3
CDR3 protein: CASSYGGNSGNTIYF

V gene: TRBV2
J gene: TRBJ2-1
CDR3 protein: CARTVGAGGPGEQFF

V gene: TRBV28
J gene: TRBJ1-5
CDR3 protein: CASKFPHQPQQF

V gene: TRBV20-1
J gene: TRBJ2-5
CDR3 protein: CSASGPREGLGETQYF

V gene: TRBV11-2
J gene: TRBJ1-2
CDR3 protein: CASSLVGGVYGYTF

V gene: TRBV14
J gene: TRBJ2-7
CDR3 protein: CASSQSVKPGLAGVYEQYF

V gene: TRBV28
J gene: TRBJ2-7
CDR3 protein: CASSLVQGYEQYF

V gene: TRBV6-1
J gene: TRBJ1-5
CDR3 protein: CASKTRVHQPQHF

V gene: TRBV6-1
J gene: TRBJ1-2
CDR3 protein: CASIGQGFIEGYTF

V gene: TRBV19
J gene: TRBJ2-5
CDR3 protein: CASSTGRLRQETQYF

V gene: TRBV12-5
J gene: TRBJ2-7
CDR3 protein: CASGLKRDFSHYEQYF

V gene: TRBV11-2
J gene: TRBJ2-3
CDR3 protein: CASSTGDTQYF

V gene: TRBV27
J gene: TRBJ1-1
CDR3 protein: CASSFGQGPSESFF

V gene: TRBV12-3/TRBV12-4
J gene: TRBJ1-1
CDR3 protein: CASSRTGGRAEAFF

V gene: TRBV27
J gene: TRBJ2-3
CDR3 protein: CASTRFPPTGEGGDTQYF

V gene: TRBV15
J gene: TRBJ2-6
CDR3 protein: CATSRGASGANVLTF

V gene: TRBV28
J gene: TRBJ2-7
CDR3 protein: CASSLLDTYSGEQYF

V gene: TRBV11-3
J gene: TRBJ2-7
CDR3 protein: CASSLDPYEQYF

V gene: TRBV6-2/TRBV6-3
J gene: TRBJ2-7
CDR3 protein: CASSTRWSEQYF

V gene: TRBV7-8
J gene: TRBJ2-1
CDR3 protein: CASSLLAAHNEQFF

V gene: TRBV18
J gene: TRBJ2-3
CDR3 protein: CASSPLEGRTDTQYF

V gene: TRBV18
J gene: TRBJ2-2
CDR3 protein: CASSPDGANTGELFF

V gene: TRBV7-8
J gene: TRBJ2-3
CDR3 protein: CASSLSGSFIDTQYF

V gene: TRBV6-5
J gene: TRBJ2-3
CDR3 protein: CASSYQGGGTTDTQYF

V gene: TRBV6-1
J gene: TRBJ1-2
CDR3 protein: CASSSLDKPLYGYTF

V gene: TRBV19
J gene: TRBJ1-5
CDR3 protein: CASNGLGLQPQHF

V gene: TRBV28
J gene: TRBJ1-1
CDR3 protein: CASSLLDREAFF

V gene: TRBV2
J gene: TRBJ2-1
CDR3 protein: CASSELSGAYNEQFF

V gene: TRBV9
J gene: TRBJ1-3
CDR3 protein: CASSVGGREGNTIYF

V gene: TRBV2
J gene: TRBJ2-7
CDR3 protein: CASSSTMGGEQYF

V gene: TRBV12-3/TRBV12-4
J gene: TRBJ2-1
CDR3 protein: CASSLRSPNEQFF

V gene: TRBV5-1
J gene: TRBJ2-3
CDR3 protein: CASSSSTDTQYF

V gene: TRBV7-2
J gene: TRBJ1-5
CDR3 protein: CASIARALRSNQPQHF

V gene: TRBV3-1
J gene: TRBJ1-1
CDR3 protein: CASSQDWTGTGEAFF

V gene: TRBV28
J gene: TRBJ2-2
CDR3 protein: CASNSAERELFF

V gene: TRBV28
J gene: TRBJ2-5
CDR3 protein: CASRDTAYGTQYF

V gene: TRBV25-1
J gene: TRBJ1-3
CDR3 protein: CDSSDGQGGNTIYF

V gene: TRBV6-1
J gene: TRBJ2-7
CDR3 protein: CASRGEANYEQYF

V gene: TRBV28
J gene: TRBJ2-5
CDR3 protein: CASTGYQETQSF

V gene: TRBV18
J gene: TRBJ1-5
CDR3 protein: CASSPPGAGDQPQHF